These 18 T cell receptor beta chains were sequenced from one sample in a study of T cell repertoires in cytomegalovirus infection. Their antigen targets remain unknown. Each CDR3 protein gets one entry after TCRdb re-called the reads with MiXCR. The sample lists some 70,000 distinct CDR3 sequences, approximately 22% occurring once. Sequences were obtained from PBMCs, sequenced either directly or after in vitro stimulation (not recorded which). Receptor source: a human donor in good health (CMV status not recorded). Some clones in this sample may be carry-over from other donors' samples.

This chain links TRBV29-1 with TRBJ2-1; no firm D call. The CDR3 length is 13 residues. Trimming removed 3 bases from V and 8 bases from J, with 14 bases in between. Germline V CDR1 and CDR2: SQVTM, ANQGSEA. In DNA, the CDR3 is TGCAGCGTTGAGTTGAATAGAATCGATGAGCAGTTCTTC. Amino acids: CSVELNRIDEQFF.

In this sample, this clonotype turned up a few times. The rearrangement links TRBV6-1 to TRBJ1-4, with a tentative D call TRBD1 (5 bases). This CDR3 has 14 residues. CDR1 and CDR2 (germline): MNHNS, SASEGT. The V end was cut by 4 bases, the J end by 5 bases, with 11 bases between. The CDR3 bases are TGTGCCAGCAGTGGACAGCCTACAAATGAAAAACTGTTTTTT. Encoded protein: CASSGQPTNEKLFF.

The rearrangement joins TRBV6-5 to TRBJ1-5, with a weak D call TRBD1 (5 bases). The ends were cut back, 2 bases at V and 0 bases at J, with 5 bases in the middle. Germline V gene lookup returns CDR1 MNHEY and CDR2 SVGAGI. CDR3 length: 14 amino acids. CDR3 in DNA: TGTGCCAGCAGTTACAGGGGTAGCAATCAGCCCCAGCATTTT. This gives the protein CASSYRGSNQPQHF.

V and J are TRBV6-5 and TRBJ1-2; D remains unclear. The CDR3 has 15 amino acids. Trimming took 6 bases from V and 5 from J, leaving 19 bases between them. Germline assignment: CDR1 MNHEY and CDR2 SVGAGI. The CDR3 sequence: CASRVIGEAIYGYTF. The DNA for the CDR3 is TGTGCCAGCAGGGTGATTGGGGAGGCGATATATGGCTACACCTTC.

The chain combines TRBV2 with TRBJ1-2; a possible D gene is TRBD1 (5 bases). The CDR3 extends over 14 amino acids. Trimming cost V 7 bases and J 4 bases, with 16 bases left between them. Germline V gives CDR1 SNHLY, CDR2 FYNNEI. The CDR3 spells CASNRGAPIYGYTF. CDR3 bases: TGTGCCAGCAACAGAGGGGCCCCCATCTATGGCTACACCTTC.

J is TRBJ1-1 and V is TRBV7-9; 8 bases align to TRBD1. Germline V gene lookup returns CDR1 SEHNR and CDR2 FQNEAQ (reference sequence). After removal of 4 bases from V and 5 bases from J, the junction contained 9 bases not matched to a gene. This CDR3 is built from 15 residues. CDR3 in DNA: TGTGCCAGCAGCTCCGGTTCAGGGGGCAAGACTGAAGCTTTCTTT. Its translation is CASSSGSGGKTEAFF.

This clonotype occurred a few times. The rearrangement links TRBV12-3 or TRBV12-4 to TRBJ1-2; 7 nucleotides agree with TRBD1. V dropped 5 bases and J dropped 6; count of bases not matched to a gene: 9. This CDR3 region has 14 residues. CDR3 sequence reads: CASSLTGVTHGYTF. CDR3 sequence (DNA): TGTGCCAGCAGTCTTACAGGGGTTACCCATGGCTACACCTTC.

The chain employs TRBV10-3 and TRBJ1-3, with 8 bases aligning to TRBD1. Germline-derived CDR1 and CDR2 are ENHRY and SYGVKD. Trimming at V came to 3 bases and at J to 5 bases, leaving 0 bases not matched to a gene. The CDR3 runs to 13 residues. The chain's CDR3 is CAISDRGRNTIYF. CDR3 coding DNA: TGTGCCATCAGTGACAGGGGGCGAAACACCATATATTTT.

This clonotype was seen ten or more times. The chain links TRBV28 to TRBJ1-3; TRBD1 is a possible D gene (6 bases). From germline, CDR1 is MDHEN and CDR2 SYDVKM. Trimming shortened V by 6 bases and J by 8 bases, and 20 bases separated the two germline ends. CDR3 length: 15 amino acids. CDR3 sequence reads: CASSPEGGLGDTIYF. DNA for the CDR3: TGTGCCAGCAGCCCTGAGGGGGGCCTTGGGGACACCATATATTTT.

The chain combines TRBV19 with TRBJ2-1, with 8 bases that match TRBD2. Per germline, CDR1 LNHDA and CDR2 SQIVND (reference sequence). The CDR3 spans 19 residues. Germline trimming cut 5 bases from V and 0 bases from J; bases unmatched to any gene: 15. Here the CDR3 DNA reads TGTGCCAGTAGTCCCGGGGTAGCGGGACTCTCCAGCTCCTACAATGAGCAGTTCTTC. Translating it yields CASSPGVAGLSSSYNEQFF.

This clonotype has a count of ten or more. The chain joins TRBV2 to TRBJ1-1; D is unresolved. CDR1 SNHLY and CDR2 FYNNEI come from the germline V gene. The CDR3 extends over 15 amino acids. Trimming stripped 3 bases from V and 6 bases from J, with 17 bases between. CDR3 sequence: CASSDGPHPLAEAFF. For the CDR3, the DNA is TGTGCCAGCAGTGACGGGCCACATCCCCTAGCTGAAGCTTTCTTT.

The J gene is TRBJ1-2, the V gene TRBV7-9; D is unclear. Per the germline V gene, CDR1 is SEHNR and CDR2 is FQNEAQ (reference sequence). Trimming pared 3 bases from V and 3 bases from J, leaving 5 bases between. This CDR3 spans 12 amino acids. CDR3 DNA: TGTGCCAGCAGCTTCATCGACTATGGCTACACCTTC. It codes for CASSFIDYGYTF. Drawing the rest from reference TRBV7-9 and TRBJ1-2, the complete variable domain is DTGVSQNPRHKITKRGQNVTFRCDPISEHNRLYWYRQTLGQGPEFLTYFQNEAQLEKSRLLSDRFSAERPKGSFSTLEIQRTEQGDSAMYLCASSFIDYGYTFGSGTRLTVV.

This clonotype was picked up many times. The V call is TRBV7-2, the J call TRBJ2-1, with D possibly called TRBD1 or TRBD2 (5 bases each). This CDR3 spans 13 amino acids. Trimming took off 0 bases at V and 10 bases at J, with 10 bases between the two ends. Germline-derived CDR1 and CDR2 are SGHTA and FQGNSA. The CDR3 region has the DNA TGTGCCAGCAGCTTAGCGCCCTGGGGGGAGCAGTTCTTC. Its protein is CASSLAPWGEQFF.

This clonotype was found a few times. The rearrangement joins TRBV11-3 to TRBJ2-1, with 13 bases fitting TRBD2. J was trimmed by 2 bases and V by 4 bases; bases with no gene match: 11. This CDR3 has 19 amino acids. The V gene's germline CDR1 is SGHNT and CDR2 YENEEA. For the CDR3, the DNA is TGTGCCAGCAGCTCCCAACGACTAGCGGGAGGACAGGCCTACAATGAGCAGTTCTTC. Amino acid sequence: CASSSQRLAGGQAYNEQFF.

The chain carries TRBV3-1 and TRBJ1-2; tentatively, D is TRBD1 (5 bases). Germline V gene sequence: CDR1 LGHDT, CDR2 YNNKEL (reference sequence). This CDR3 is built from 14 residues. Trimming removed 0 bases at V and 4 bases at J, with 9 bases between. In DNA, the CDR3 is TGTGCCAGCAGCCAAGACTCAGGGAGCTATGGCTACACCTTC. Translation gives CASSQDSGSYGYTF. Using reference TRBV3-1 and TRBJ1-2 for the parts outside the CDR3, the full variable domain is DTAVSQTPKYLVTQMGNDKSIKCEQNLGHDTMYWYKQDSKKFLKIMFSYNNKELIINETVPNRFSPKSPDKAHLNLHINSLELGDSAVYFCASSQDSGSYGYTFGSGTRLTVV.

This clonotype was found many times. The chain uses TRBV28 and TRBJ2-1; 9 nucleotides match TRBD1. V gave up 3 bases and J gave up 7 bases; unmatched junction bases: 7. The CDR3 has 15 residues. Germline V gene sequence: CDR1 MDHEN, CDR2 SYDVKM. The CDR3 loop is CASSLVQGAGNEQFF. DNA of the CDR3: TGTGCCAGCAGTTTGGTACAGGGGGCGGGTAATGAGCAGTTCTTC.

This clonotype has ten or more counts. V and J are TRBV7-8 and TRBJ2-1; 10 bases map to TRBD2. The germline V gene encodes CDR1 SGHVS and CDR2 FQNEAQ. This CDR3 comprises 16 residues. V gave up 1 base and J gave up 4 bases; unmatched junction bases: 4. The CDR3: CASSLGWTSGYNEQFF. CDR3 DNA sequence: TGTGCCAGCAGCTTAGGATGGACTAGCGGTTACAATGAGCAGTTCTTC. The variable domain in full, completed from reference TRBV7-8 and TRBJ2-1, reads GAGVSQSPRYKVAKRGQDVALRCDPISGHVSLFWYQQALGQGPEFLTYFQNEAQLDKSGLPSDRFFAERPEGSVSTLKIQRTQQEDSAVYLCASSLGWTSGYNEQFFGPGTRLTVL.

The gene calls are TRBV2 and TRBJ2-5; TRBD1 is a possible D gene (8 bases). This CDR3 is 16 amino acids long. Germline V gene lookup returns CDR1 SNHLY and CDR2 FYNNEI. V lost 5 bases to trimming and J lost 4 bases, with 20 bases between them. As DNA, the CDR3 is TGTGCCAGCAGTCGTCGACTAGCAGGGGGCTCAGAGACCCAGTACTTC. Its protein product is CASSRRLAGGSETQYF.